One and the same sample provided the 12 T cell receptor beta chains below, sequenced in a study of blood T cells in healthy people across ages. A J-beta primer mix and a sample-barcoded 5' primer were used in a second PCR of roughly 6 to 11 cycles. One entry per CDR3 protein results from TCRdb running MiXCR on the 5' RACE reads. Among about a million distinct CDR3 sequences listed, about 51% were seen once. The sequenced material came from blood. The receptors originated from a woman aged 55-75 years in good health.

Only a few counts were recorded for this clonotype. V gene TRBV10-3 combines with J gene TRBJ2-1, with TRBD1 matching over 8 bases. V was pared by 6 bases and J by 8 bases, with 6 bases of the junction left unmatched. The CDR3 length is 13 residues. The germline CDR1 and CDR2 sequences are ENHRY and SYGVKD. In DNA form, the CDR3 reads TGTGCCATCAGGAGGACAGGGCCTGATGAGCAGTTCTTC. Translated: CAIRRTGPDEQFF.

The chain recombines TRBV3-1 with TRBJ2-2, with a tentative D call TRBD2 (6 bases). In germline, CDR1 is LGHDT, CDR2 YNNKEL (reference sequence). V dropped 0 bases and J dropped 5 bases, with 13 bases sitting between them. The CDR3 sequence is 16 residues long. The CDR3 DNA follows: TGTGCCAGCAGCCAAGATTGGGGGGAGAAAACCGGGGAGCTGTTTTTT. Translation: CASSQDWGEKTGELFF.

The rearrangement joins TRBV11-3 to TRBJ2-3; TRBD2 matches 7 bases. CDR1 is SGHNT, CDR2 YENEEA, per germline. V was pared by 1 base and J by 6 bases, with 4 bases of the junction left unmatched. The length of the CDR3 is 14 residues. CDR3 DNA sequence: TGTGCCAGCAGCTTAGGCAGGGAGGGCGATACGCAGTATTTT. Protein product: CASSLGREGDTQYF. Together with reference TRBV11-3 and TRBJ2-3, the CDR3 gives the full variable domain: EAGVVQSPRYKIIEKKQPVAFWCNPISGHNTLYWYLQNLGQGPELLIRYENEEAVDDSQLPKDRFSAERLKGVDSTLKIQPAELGDSAVYLCASSLGREGDTQYFGPGTRLTVL.

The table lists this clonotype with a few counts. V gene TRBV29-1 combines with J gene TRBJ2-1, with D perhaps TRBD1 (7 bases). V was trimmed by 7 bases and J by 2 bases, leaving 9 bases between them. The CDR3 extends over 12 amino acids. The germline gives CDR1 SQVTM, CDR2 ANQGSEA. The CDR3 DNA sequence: TGCAGCGCAGGGGGGACCTACAATGAGCAGTTCTTC. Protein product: CSAGGTYNEQFF.

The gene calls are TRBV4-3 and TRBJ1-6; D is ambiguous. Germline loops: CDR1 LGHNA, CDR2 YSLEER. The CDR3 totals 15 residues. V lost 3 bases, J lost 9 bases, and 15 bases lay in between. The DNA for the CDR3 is TGCGCCAGCAGCCAGGCAGTCGCCATAGGTTCACCCCTCCACTTT. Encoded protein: CASSQAVAIGSPLHF.

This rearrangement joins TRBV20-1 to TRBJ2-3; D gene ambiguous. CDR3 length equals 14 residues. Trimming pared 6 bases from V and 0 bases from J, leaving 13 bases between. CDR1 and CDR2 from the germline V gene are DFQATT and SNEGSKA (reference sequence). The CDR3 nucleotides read TGCAGTGCCCCACACCGAACTAGCACAGATACGCAGTATTTT. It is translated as CSAPHRTSTDTQYF.

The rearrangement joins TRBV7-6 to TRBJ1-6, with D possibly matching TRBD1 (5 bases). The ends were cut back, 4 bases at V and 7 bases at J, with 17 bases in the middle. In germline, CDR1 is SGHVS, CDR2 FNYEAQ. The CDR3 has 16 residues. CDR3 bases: TGTGCCAGCAGCTCGCCCCCCAGGGAAAAGAATTCACCCCTCCACTTT. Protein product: CASSSPPREKNSPLHF.

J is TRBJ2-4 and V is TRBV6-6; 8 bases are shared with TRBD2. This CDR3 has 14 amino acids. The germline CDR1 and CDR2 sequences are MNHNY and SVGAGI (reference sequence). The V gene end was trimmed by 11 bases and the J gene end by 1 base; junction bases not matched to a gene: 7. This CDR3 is CAAAGAGAKNIQYF. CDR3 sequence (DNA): TGTGCCGCAGCGGGAGCGGGGGCCAAAAACATTCAGTACTTC.

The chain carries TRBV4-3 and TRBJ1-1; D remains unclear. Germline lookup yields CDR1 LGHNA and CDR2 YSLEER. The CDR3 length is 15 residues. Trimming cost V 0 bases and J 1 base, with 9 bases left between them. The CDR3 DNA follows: TGCGCCAGCAGCCAAGAAAGGGCGTCGAACACTGAAGCTTTCTTT. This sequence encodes CASSQERASNTEAFF.

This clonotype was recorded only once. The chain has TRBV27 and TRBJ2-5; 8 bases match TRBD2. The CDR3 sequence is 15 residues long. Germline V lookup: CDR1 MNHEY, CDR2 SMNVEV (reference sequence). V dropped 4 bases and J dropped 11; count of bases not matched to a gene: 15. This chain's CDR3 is CASSYSIGTSGGQYF. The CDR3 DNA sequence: TGTGCCAGCAGTTATTCTATTGGGACTAGTGGAGGGCAGTACTTC.

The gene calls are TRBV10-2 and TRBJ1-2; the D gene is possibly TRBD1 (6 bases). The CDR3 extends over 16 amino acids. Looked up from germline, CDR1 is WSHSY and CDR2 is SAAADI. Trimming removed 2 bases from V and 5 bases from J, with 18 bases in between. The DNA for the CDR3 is TGCGCCAGCAGTGAGAATTTCGGACAGCGGGGTTATGGCTACACCTTC. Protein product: CASSENFGQRGYGYTF.

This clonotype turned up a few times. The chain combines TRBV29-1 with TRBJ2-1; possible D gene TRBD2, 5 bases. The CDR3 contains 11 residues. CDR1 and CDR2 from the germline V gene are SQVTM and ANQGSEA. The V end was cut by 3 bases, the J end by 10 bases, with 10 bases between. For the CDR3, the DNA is TGCAGCGTTGACGGCGGGCCGGAGCAGTTCTTC. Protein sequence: CSVDGGPEQFF.